Listed below are T cell receptor beta chains from one sample, sequenced in a study of cytomegalovirus exposure and HLA in healthy donors. Repertoires were generated with immunoSEQ multiplex PCR, while TCRdb's copy carries only in-frame clones and drops some. The sample contains roughly 130,000 clones, about 80% of which appear only once. Sequencing input: PBMCs. The receptors originated from a man aged 30-40 years in good health and CMV-seronegative. CDR3s include the opening cysteine and the closing phenylalanine or tryptophan. The D gene is left open where the match is weak. Only part of the rows carry a size: once, few, many, or a class if the clone is expanded.

TRBJ1-5	NA	NA	14	TRBV15	CATSRDRGIQPQHF	TGTGCCACCAGCAGAGATAGGGGGATTCAGCCCCAGCATTTT
TRBJ2-3	NA	NA	16	TRBV2	CASSIKPGLTGDTQYF	TGTGCCAGCAGCATTAAACCGGGGTTAACTGGGGATACGCAGTATTTT
TRBJ2-7	TRBD1	NA	14	TRBV6-1	CASSRDRNFYEQYF	TGTGCCAGCAGCAGGGACAGAAACTTCTACGAGCAGTACTTC
TRBJ2-7	TRBD2	NA	15	TRBV18	CASSPLLAGVREQYF	TGTGCCAGCTCACCCCTCTTAGCGGGAGTCCGCGAGCAGTACTTC
TRBJ1-3	NA	NA	13	TRBV7-2	CASSLFHGNTIYF	TGTGCCAGCAGCTTATTTCATGGAAACACCATATATTTT
TRBJ2-3	TRBD2	NA	15	TRBV7-3	CASSPLAGGRDTQYF	TGTGCCAGCAGCCCCCTAGCGGGAGGGAGAGATACGCAGTATTTT
TRBJ2-7	TRBD2	NA	16	TRBV7-9	CASSLGTSGYSYEQYF	TGTGCCAGCAGCTTAGGGACTAGCGGGTATTCCTACGAGCAGTACTTC
TRBJ1-5	NA	NA	15	TRBV6-1	CASSEFWSGNQPQHF	TGTGCCAGCAGTGAATTTTGGTCGGGCAATCAGCCCCAGCATTTT
TRBJ2-7	NA	NA	14	TRBV7-2	CASSFATGYYEQYF	TGTGCCAGCAGCTTTGCGACAGGTTATTACGAGCAGTACTTC
TRBJ2-3	TRBD1	NA	15	TRBV4-3	CASSPTGGWTDTQYF	TGCGCCAGCAGCCCAACAGGGGGGTGGACAGATACGCAGTATTTT
TRBJ2-2	NA	NA	13	TRBV4-1	CASSPQRYGELFF	TGCGCCAGCAGCCCCCAACGGTACGGGGAGCTGTTTTTT
TRBJ1-1	NA	few	16	TRBV14	CASSQVWGGGRSEAFF	TGTGCCAGCAGCCAAGTCTGGGGGGGCGGTAGGTCTGAAGCTTTCTTT
TRBJ1-1	NA	NA	13	TRBV6-4	CASSVAGGTEAFF	TGTGCCAGCAGTGTGGCGGGTGGCACTGAAGCTTTCTTT
TRBJ2-1	TRBD2	NA	18	TRBV9	CASSVVGTSGRPYNEQFF	TGTGCCAGCAGCGTAGTGGGGACTAGCGGGAGACCCTACAATGAGCAGTTCTTC
TRBJ2-3	TRBD2	NA	14	TRBV7-2	CASSPTSPLDTQYF	TGTGCCAGCAGCCCGACTAGCCCCCTAGATACGCAGTATTTT
TRBJ1-1	NA	NA	14	TRBV5-1	CASSRLPGGTEAFF	TGCGCCAGCAGCCGATTACCGGGAGGCACTGAAGCTTTCTTT
TRBJ2-7	NA	once	15	TRBV4-1	CASSQPGTIASEQYF	TGCGCCAGCAGCCAACCCGGGACAATAGCCTCCGAGCAGTACTTC
TRBJ2-3	TRBD2	NA	17	TRBV15	CATSRPGASGSTDTQYF	TGTGCCACCAGCAGACCTGGGGCTAGCGGGAGCACAGATACGCAGTATTTT
TRBJ1-2	TRBD1	NA	12	TRBV5-1	CASSPGTGGYTF	TGCGCCAGCAGCCCCGGGACAGGTGGCTACACCTTC
TRBJ1-1	TRBD1	NA	14	TRBV7-8	CASSSGDREKLAFF	TGTGCCAGCAGCTCAGGGGACAGGGAAAAATTGGCTTTCTTT
TRBJ1-5	TRBD1	NA	16	TRBV28	CASRGPGQGSNQPQHF	TGTGCCAGCAGGGGACCGGGACAGGGGAGCAATCAGCCCCAGCATTTT
TRBJ1-1	TRBD1	NA	15	TRBV10-2	CATSFFGTGGTEAFF	TGCGCCACCTCATTCTTCGGGACAGGGGGGACTGAAGCTTTCTTT
TRBJ2-7	NA	NA	14	TRBV6-5	CASSYGSGNYEQYF	TGTGCCAGCAGTTATGGGTCAGGGAATTACGAGCAGTACTTC
TRBJ2-5	TRBD2	NA	19	TRBV4-2	CASSQGTSGGLRYQETQYF	TGTGCCAGCAGCCAGGGGACTAGCGGGGGGTTGAGGTACCAAGAGACCCAGTACTTC
TRBJ1-2	TRBD1	NA	17	TRBV5-1	CASSPRTGGAPGGGYTF	TGCGCCAGCAGCCCGAGGACAGGGGGCGCGCCGGGGGGTGGCTACACCTTC
TRBJ1-1	NA	NA	12	TRBV29-1	CSVPGGNTEAFF	TGCAGCGTTCCGGGGGGGAACACTGAAGCTTTCTTT
TRBJ1-6	NA	NA	18	TRBV21-1	CARHTGGGYIYIPSPLHF	TGTGCCAGGCATACAGGGGGCGGTTACATCTATATACCTTCACCCCTCCACTTT
TRBJ2-1	NA	few	12	TRBV19	CASSRQFNEQFF	TGTGCCAGTAGTAGACAGTTCAATGAGCAGTTCTTC
TRBJ2-3	TRBD1	once	13	TRBV29-1	CSVRQGGTDTQYF	TGCAGCGTTAGACAGGGCGGCACAGATACGCAGTATTTT
TRBJ2-7	TRBD1	NA	15	TRBV25-1	CASSGRGTGNREQYF	TGTGCCAGCAGTGGCCGCGGGACAGGGAATCGCGAGCAGTACTTC
TRBJ1-1	NA	NA	15	TRBV5-1	CASSPLQSGGTEAFF	TGCGCCAGCAGCCCGCTCCAGTCGGGTGGTACTGAAGCTTTCTTT
TRBJ1-5	TRBD1	once	17	TRBV15	CATSRLRQGGSNQPQHF	TGTGCCACCAGCAGATTACGACAGGGGGGAAGCAATCAGCCCCAGCATTTT
TRBJ2-5	NA	NA	12	TRBV7-2	CVSRGGGETQYF	TGTGTCAGCAGGGGGGGAGGTGAGACCCAGTACTTC
TRBJ2-5	NA	NA	13	TRBV19	CASSERSQETQYF	TGTGCCAGTAGTGAAAGGAGCCAAGAGACCCAGTACTTC
TRBJ1-2	NA	NA	14	TRBV18	CASSPQGANYGYTF	TGTGCCAGCTCACCACAGGGGGCTAACTATGGCTACACCTTC
TRBJ2-3	NA	NA	18	TRBV4-3	CASSQDALPETFTDTQYF	TGCGCCAGCAGCCAAGATGCTCTACCGGAGACCTTCACAGATACGCAGTATTTT
TRBJ2-2	TRBD1	once	15	TRBV4-2	CASSPRTGSTGELFF	TGTGCCAGCAGCCCCCGGACAGGTTCCACCGGGGAGCTGTTTTTT
TRBJ1-2	TRBD1	NA	16	TRBV5-6	CASSLSPQTTGDGYTF	TGTGCCAGCAGCTTATCACCCCAGACCACAGGGGATGGCTACACCTTC
TRBJ1-3	NA	NA	17	TRBV4-1	CASSTRSEGLSGNTIYF	TGCGCCAGCAGCACCCGCAGTGAGGGTCTTTCTGGAAACACCATATATTTT
TRBJ2-2	TRBD2	NA	16	TRBV5-4	CASSGRLAGDTGELFF	TGTGCCAGCAGCGGAAGACTAGCGGGAGACACCGGGGAGCTGTTTTTT